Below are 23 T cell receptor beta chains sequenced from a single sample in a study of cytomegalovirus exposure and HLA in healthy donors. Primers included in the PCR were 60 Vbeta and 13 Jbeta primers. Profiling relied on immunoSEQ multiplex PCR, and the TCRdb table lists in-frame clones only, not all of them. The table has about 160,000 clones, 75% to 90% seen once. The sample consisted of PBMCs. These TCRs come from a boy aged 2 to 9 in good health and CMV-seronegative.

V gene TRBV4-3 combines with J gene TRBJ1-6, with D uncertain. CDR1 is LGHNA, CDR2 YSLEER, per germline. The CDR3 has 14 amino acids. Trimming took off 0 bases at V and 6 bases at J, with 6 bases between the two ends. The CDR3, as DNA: TGCGCCAGCAGCCAAGACGCCGGTAATTCACCCCTCCACTTT. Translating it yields CASSQDAGNSPLHF.

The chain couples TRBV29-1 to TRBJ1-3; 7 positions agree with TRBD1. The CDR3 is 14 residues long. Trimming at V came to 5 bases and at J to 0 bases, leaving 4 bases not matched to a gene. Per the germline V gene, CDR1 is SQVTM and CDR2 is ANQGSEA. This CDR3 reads CSVRTGGSGNTIYF. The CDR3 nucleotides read TGCAGCGTTCGGACAGGCGGCTCTGGAAACACCATATATTTT.

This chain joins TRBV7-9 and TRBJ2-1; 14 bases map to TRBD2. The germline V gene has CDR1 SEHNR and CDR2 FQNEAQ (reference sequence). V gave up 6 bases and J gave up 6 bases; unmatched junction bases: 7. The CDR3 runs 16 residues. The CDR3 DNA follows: TGTGCCAGCAGTCTTCCGGGACTAGCGGGAGCCAATGAGCAGTTCTTC. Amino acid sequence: CASSLPGLAGANEQFF.

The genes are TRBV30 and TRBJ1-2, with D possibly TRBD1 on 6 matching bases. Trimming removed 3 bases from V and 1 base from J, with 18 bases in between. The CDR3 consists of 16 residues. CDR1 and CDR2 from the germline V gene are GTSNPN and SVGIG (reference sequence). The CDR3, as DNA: TGTGCCTGGAGACAGATAGGCTGGACAGATAACTATGGCTACACCTTC. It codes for CAWRQIGWTDNYGYTF.

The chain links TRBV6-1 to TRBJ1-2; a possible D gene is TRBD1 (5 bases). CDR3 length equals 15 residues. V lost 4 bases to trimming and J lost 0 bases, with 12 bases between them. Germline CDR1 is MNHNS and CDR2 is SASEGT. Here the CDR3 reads CASSGPQAANYGYTF. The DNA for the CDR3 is TGTGCCAGCAGTGGCCCACAGGCCGCTAACTATGGCTACACCTTC.

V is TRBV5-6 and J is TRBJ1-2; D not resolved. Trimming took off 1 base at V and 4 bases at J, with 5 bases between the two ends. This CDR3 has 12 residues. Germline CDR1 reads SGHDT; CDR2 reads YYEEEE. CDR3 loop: CASSLPSYGYTF. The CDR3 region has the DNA TGTGCCAGCAGCTTGCCCTCCTATGGCTACACCTTC. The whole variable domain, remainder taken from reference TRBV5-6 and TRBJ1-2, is DAGVTQSPTHLIKTRGQQVTLRCSPKSGHDTVSWYQQALGQGPQFIFQYYEEEERQRGNFPDRFSGHQFPNYSSELNVNALLLGDSALYLCASSLPSYGYTFGSGTRLTVV.

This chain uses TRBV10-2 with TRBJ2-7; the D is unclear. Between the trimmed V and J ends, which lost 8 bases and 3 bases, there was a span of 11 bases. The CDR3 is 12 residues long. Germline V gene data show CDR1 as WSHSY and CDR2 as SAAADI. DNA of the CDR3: TGCGCCAGCTCGACTCCCGGCTACGAGCAGTACGTC. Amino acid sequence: CASSTPGYEQYV.

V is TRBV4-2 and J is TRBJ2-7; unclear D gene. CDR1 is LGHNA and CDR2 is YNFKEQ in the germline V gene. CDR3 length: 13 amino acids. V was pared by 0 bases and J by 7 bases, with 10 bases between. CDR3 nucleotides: TGTGCCAGCAGCCAAGATCAGCTGAGGGAGCAGTACTTC. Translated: CASSQDQLREQYF.

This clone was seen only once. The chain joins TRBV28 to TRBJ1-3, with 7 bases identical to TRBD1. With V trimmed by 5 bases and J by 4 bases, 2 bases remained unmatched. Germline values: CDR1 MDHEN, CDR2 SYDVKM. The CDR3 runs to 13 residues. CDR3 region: CASSPGQGNTIYF. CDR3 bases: TGTGCCAGCAGTCCGGGACAGGGAAACACCATATATTTT.

The CDR3 DNA follows: TGTGCCAGCAGTCCTGAGATCAGGGGCAATGAGCAGTTCTTC. It codes for CASSPEIRGNEQFF. The chain uses TRBV5-4 and TRBJ2-1; a possible D gene is TRBD1 (6 bases). The CDR3 sequence is 14 residues long. Trimming pared 5 bases from V and 6 bases from J, leaving 15 bases between. Germline V CDR1 and CDR2: SGHNT, YYREEE (reference sequence).

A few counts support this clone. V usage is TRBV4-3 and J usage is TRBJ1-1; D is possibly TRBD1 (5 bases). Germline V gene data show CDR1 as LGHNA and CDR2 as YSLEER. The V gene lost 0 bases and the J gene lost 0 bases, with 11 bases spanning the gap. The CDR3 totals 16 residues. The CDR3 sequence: CASSQDFGAMNTEAFF. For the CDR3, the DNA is TGCGCCAGCAGCCAAGATTTTGGGGCGATGAACACTGAAGCTTTCTTT.

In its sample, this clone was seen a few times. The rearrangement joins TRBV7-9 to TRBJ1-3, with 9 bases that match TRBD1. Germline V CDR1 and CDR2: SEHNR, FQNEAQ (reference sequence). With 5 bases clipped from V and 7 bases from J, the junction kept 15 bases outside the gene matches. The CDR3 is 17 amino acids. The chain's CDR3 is CASSRPFRDRVKNTIYF. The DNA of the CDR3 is TGTGCCAGCAGCCGGCCCTTCCGGGACAGGGTAAAGAACACCATATATTTT.

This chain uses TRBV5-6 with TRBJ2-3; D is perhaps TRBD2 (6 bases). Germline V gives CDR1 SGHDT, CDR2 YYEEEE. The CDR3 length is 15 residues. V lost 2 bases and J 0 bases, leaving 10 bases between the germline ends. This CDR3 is CASSFRGLSTDTQYF. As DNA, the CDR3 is TGTGCCAGCAGCTTCCGGGGACTTAGCACAGATACGCAGTATTTT.

The CDR3 nucleotides are TGTGCCAGCAGTGGCCATTCAAACACAAGGGGCTGGGACTATGGCTACACCTTC. Amino acid sequence: CASSGHSNTRGWDYGYTF. The chain is built from TRBV25-1 and TRBJ1-2; D possibly corresponds to TRBD1 (5 bases). Per the germline V gene, CDR1 is MGHDK and CDR2 is SYGVNS. The CDR3 is made up of 18 amino acids. V was trimmed by 4 bases and J by 3 bases, leaving 24 bases between them.

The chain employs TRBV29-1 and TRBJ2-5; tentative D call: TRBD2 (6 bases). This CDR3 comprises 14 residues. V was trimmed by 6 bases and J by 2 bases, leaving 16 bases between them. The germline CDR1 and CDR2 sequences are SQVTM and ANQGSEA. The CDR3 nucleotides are TGCAGCGTCGCCCCCGGGACTGAGCAAGAGACCCAGTACTTC. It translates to CSVAPGTEQETQYF.

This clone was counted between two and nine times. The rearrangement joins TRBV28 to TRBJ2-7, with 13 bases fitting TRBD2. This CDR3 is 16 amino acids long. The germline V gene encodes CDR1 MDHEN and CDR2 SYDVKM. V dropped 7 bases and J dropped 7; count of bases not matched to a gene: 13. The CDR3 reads CASIYSGLAGAGEQYF. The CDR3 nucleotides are TGTGCCAGCATTTATTCCGGACTAGCGGGAGCGGGTGAGCAGTACTTC.

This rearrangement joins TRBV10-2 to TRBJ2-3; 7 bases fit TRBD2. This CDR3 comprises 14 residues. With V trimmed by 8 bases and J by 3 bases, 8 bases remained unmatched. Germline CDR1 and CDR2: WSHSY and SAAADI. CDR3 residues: CASLGLGATDTQYF. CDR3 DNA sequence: TGCGCCAGCCTTGGACTAGGGGCTACAGATACGCAGTATTTT.

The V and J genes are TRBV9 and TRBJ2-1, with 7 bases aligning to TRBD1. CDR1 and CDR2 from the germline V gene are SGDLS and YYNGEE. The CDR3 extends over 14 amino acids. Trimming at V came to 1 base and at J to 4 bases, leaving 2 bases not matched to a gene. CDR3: CASSVTGEYNEQFF. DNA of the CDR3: TGTGCCAGCAGCGTAACAGGGGAATACAATGAGCAGTTCTTC.

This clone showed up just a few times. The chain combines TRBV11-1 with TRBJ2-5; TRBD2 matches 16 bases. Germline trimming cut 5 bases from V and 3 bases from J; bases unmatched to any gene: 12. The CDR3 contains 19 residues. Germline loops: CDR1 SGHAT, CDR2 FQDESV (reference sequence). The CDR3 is CASSQPGLAGGPGKETQYF. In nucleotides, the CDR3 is TGTGCCAGCAGCCAACCGGGACTAGCGGGAGGGCCTGGCAAAGAGACCCAGTACTTC.

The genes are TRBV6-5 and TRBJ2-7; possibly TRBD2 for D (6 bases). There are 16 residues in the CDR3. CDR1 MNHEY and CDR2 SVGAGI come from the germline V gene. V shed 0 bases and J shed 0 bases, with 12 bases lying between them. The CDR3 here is CASSYSAGLSSYEQYF. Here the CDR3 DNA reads TGTGCCAGCAGTTACTCGGCGGGGTTGAGCTCCTACGAGCAGTACTTC.

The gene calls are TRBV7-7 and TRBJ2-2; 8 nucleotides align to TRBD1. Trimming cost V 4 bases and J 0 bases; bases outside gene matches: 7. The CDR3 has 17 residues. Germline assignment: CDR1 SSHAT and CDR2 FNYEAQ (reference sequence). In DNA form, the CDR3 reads TGTGCCAGCAGCTCCCGACAGGGGCCTTCGAACACCGGGGAGCTGTTTTTT. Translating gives CASSSRQGPSNTGELFF.

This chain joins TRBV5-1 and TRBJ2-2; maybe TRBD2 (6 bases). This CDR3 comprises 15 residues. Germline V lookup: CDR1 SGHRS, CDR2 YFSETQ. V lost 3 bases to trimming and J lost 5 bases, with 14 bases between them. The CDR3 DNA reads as TGCGCCAGCAGCTCAACTAGCCTTCTAACCGGGGAGCTGTTTTTT. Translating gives CASSSTSLLTGELFF.

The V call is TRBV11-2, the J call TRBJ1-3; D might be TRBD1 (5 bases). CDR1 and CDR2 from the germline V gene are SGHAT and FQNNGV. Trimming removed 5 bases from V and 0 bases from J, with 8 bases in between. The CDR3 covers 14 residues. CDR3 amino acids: CASSTGHSGNTIYF. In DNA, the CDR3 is TGTGCCAGCAGCACAGGCCACTCTGGAAACACCATATATTTT. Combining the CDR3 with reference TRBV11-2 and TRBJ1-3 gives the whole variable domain EAGVAQSPRYKIIEKRQSVAFWCNPISGHATLYWYQQILGQGPKLLIQFQNNGVVDDSQLPKDRFSAERLKGVDSTLKIQPAKLEDSAVYLCASSTGHSGNTIYFGEGSWLTVV.